This T cell receptor (beta chain) was documented in a study of blood T cell repertoires in COVID-19. Across the study: T cells, B-cell-depleted T cells, or PBMCs supplied cDNA or gDNA.

The protocol was immunoSEQ multiplex PCR, while the TCRdb copy is restricted to in-frame clones and leaves out a portion. In the table there are over 200,000 clones, 75% to 90% of which are singletons. Germline V CDR1 and CDR2: SGHKS, YYEKEE (reference sequence). Trimming pared 0 bases from V and 7 bases from J, leaving 5 bases between. CDR3 length equals 13 residues. The rearrangement links TRBV5-5 to TRBJ1-6; D is unclear. The clonotype comes from a woman aged 25 to 39 who had recovered from COVID-19. The sequenced sample was peripheral blood. The CDR3 nucleotides are TGTGCCAGCAGCTTGGCTGGCAATTCACCCCTCCACTTT. Amino acids: CASSLAGNSPLHF.